This T cell receptor beta chain was sequenced in a study of patients and donors after allogeneic stem cell transplantation. With V trimmed by 7 bases and J by 6 bases, 3 bases remained unmatched. The length of the CDR3 is 14 residues. TCRdb itself ran the RT-PCR reads through MiXCR, one entry per CDR3 protein. The repertoire holds approximately 200,000 distinct CDR3 sequences, with 41% as singletons. The TCR originated in a human donor who was either an allogeneic HSCT recipient or a stem cell or donor lymphocyte infusion donor (not recorded which). It is not recorded whose cells these are; they may come from a transplant donor. Material: blood, either unsorted or a sorted T cell fraction (not recorded which). The chain links TRBV12-3 or TRBV12-4 to TRBJ2-2; 12 bases are a match to TRBD2. CDR3 protein: CASTTSGSPGELFF. Written as DNA, the CDR3 is TGTGCCAGCACGACTAGCGGGAGTCCCGGGGAGCTGTTTTTT.